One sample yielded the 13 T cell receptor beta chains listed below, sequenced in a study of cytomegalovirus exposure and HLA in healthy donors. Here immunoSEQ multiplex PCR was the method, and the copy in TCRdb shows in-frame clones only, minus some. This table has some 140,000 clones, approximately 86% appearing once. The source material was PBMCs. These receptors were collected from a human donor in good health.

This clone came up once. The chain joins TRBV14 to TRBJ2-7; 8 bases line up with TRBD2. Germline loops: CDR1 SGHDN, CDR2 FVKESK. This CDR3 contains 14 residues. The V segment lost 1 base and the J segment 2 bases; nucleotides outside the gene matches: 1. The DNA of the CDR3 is TGTGCCAGCAGCCAAGTAGCGGGACCCTACGAGCAGTACTTC. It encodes CASSQVAGPYEQYF.

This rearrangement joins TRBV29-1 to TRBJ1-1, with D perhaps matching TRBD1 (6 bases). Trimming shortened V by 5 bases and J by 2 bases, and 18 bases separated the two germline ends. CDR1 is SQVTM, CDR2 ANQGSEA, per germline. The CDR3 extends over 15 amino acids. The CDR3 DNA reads TGCAGCGTTTGTTTTTCAGGGGCCCTAAACACTGAAGCTTTCTTT. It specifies CSVCFSGALNTEAFF.

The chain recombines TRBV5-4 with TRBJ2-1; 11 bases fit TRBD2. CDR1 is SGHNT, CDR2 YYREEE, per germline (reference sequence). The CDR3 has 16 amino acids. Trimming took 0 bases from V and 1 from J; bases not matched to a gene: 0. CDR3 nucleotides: TGTGCCAGCAGCTTGGGACTAGCGGGATCCTACAATGAGCAGTTCTTC. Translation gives CASSLGLAGSYNEQFF. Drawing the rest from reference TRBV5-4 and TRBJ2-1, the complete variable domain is ETGVTQSPTHLIKTRGQQVTLRCSSQSGHNTVSWYQQALGQGPQFIFQYYREEENGRGNFPPRFSGLQFPNYSSELNVNALELDDSALYLCASSLGLAGSYNEQFFGPGTRLTVL.

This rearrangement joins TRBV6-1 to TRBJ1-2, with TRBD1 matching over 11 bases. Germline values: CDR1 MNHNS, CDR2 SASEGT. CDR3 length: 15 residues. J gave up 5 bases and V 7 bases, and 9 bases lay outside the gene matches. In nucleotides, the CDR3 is TGTGCCAGCATCCTCCGGGACAGGGGGTTTTATGGCTACACCTTC. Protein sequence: CASILRDRGFYGYTF.

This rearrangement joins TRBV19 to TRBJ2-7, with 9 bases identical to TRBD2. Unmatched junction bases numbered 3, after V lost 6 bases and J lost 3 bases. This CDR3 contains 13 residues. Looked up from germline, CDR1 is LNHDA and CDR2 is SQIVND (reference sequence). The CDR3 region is CASSPTSGYEQYF. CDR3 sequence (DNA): TGTGCCAGTAGCCCGACTAGCGGCTACGAGCAGTACTTC.

This CDR3 is CASSPDRNYEQYF. CDR3 nucleotides: TGCGCCAGCAGCCCGGACAGGAACTACGAGCAGTACTTC. The chain uses TRBV5-1 and TRBJ2-7; TRBD1 matches at 7 bases. CDR1 is SGHRS and CDR2 is YFSETQ in the germline V gene. V was clipped by 4 bases and J by 3 bases; unmatched bases: 4. CDR3 length: 13 amino acids.

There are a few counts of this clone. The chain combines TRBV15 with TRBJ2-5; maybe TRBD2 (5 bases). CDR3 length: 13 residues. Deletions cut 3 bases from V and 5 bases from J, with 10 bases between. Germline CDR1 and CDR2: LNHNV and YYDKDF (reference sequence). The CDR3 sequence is CATSRARRETQYF. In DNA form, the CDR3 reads TGTGCCACCAGCAGGGCTCGGAGGGAGACCCAGTACTTC.

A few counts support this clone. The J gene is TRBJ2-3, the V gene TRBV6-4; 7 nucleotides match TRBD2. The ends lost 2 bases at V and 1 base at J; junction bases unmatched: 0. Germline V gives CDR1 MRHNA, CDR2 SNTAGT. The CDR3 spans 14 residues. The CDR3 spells CASSDAGGTDTQYF. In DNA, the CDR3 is TGTGCCAGCAGTGACGCGGGGGGCACAGATACGCAGTATTTT.

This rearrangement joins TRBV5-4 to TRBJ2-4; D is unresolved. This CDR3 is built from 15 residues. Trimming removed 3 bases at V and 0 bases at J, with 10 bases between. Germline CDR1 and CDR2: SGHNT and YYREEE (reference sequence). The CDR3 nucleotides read TGTGCCAGCAGCTCAGGCTTACTAGCCAAAAACATTCAGTACTTC. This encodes CASSSGLLAKNIQYF.

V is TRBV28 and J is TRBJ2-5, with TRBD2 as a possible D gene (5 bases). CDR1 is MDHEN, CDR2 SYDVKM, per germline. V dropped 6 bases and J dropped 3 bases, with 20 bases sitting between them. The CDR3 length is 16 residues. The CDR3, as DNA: TGTGCCAGCAGACCCGGGGTTCCCAGAGTGGAAGAGACCCAGTACTTC. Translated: CASRPGVPRVEETQYF.

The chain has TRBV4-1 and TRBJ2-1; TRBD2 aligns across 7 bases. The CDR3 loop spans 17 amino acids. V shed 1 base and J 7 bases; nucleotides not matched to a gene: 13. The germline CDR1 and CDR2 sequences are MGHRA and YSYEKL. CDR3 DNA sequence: TGCGCCAGCAGCCAAGGCCCCGCGCTTTACGGGGGGAATGAGCAGTTCTTC. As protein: CASSQGPALYGGNEQFF.

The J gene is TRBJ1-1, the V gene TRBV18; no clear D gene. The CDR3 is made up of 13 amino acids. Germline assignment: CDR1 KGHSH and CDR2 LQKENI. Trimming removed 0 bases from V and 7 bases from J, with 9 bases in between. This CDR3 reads CASSPPRQNEAFF. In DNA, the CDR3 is TGTGCCAGCTCACCACCGAGGCAGAATGAAGCTTTCTTT.

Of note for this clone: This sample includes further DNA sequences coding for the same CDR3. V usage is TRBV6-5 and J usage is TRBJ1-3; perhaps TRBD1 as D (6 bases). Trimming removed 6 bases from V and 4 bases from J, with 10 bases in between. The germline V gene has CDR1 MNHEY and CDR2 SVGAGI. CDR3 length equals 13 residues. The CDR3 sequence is CASRGGSGNTIYF. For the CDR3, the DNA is TGTGCCAGCAGAGGGGGATCGGGAAACACCATATATTTT.